This T cell receptor (beta chain) was documented in a study of OX40 agonist ivuxolimab in advanced cancers. For the study at large: Three patients showed partial responses: one hepatocellular carcinoma and two cutaneous melanoma cases.

Regarding this clone: The antigen remains unidentified.

Sequencing used immunoSEQ multiplex PCR; TCRdb keeps in-frame clones, though not all of them. The sample comprises approximately 44,000 clones, about four fifths of which are singletons, and about 10% rests with the top ten. Trimming took off 1 base at V and 5 bases at J, with 9 bases between the two ends. This CDR3 is 13 amino acids long. Germline assignment: CDR1 SEHNR and CDR2 FQNEAQ (reference sequence). Study-wide findings and caveats: Some of the nonresponding patients also showed low levels of normalized T-cell clonal expansion.

The V call is TRBV7-9, the J call TRBJ2-7; unclear D gene. Sequences were derived from CD4+ or CD8+ T cells sorted from blood, sampled in a trial of the OX40 agonist ivuxolimab. This sequence was found in an adult with an advanced solid tumor such as melanoma, head and neck, liver or kidney cancer. CDR3 DNA sequence: TGTGCCAGCAGCTTAGGCAGAGAGAACGAGCAGTACTTC. It codes for CASSLGRENEQYF.